This TCR beta chain came from a study of OX40 agonist ivuxolimab in advanced cancers. For the study at large: The dose of intravenous ivuxolimab that patients received every 2 weeks ranged from 0.01 to 10 mg/kg. The dose-escalation cohort had hepatocellular carcinoma, melanoma, renal cell or head and neck cancer. Therapy given before enrollment (anti-PD-1, anti-PD-L1 or anti-CTLA-4) was allowed, and approximately 40% had some.

Overall study results and limits: On average, CD8+ T cells showed a greater number of expanded clones than CD4+.

This clone was detected a few times. The antigen is not known. Some clones are missing from TCRdb's copy, which holds only in-frame ones; the method was immunoSEQ multiplex PCR. The sample shows around 58,000 clones, roughly 84% of them seen only once. This CDR3 comprises 19 residues. From germline, CDR1 is KGHSH and CDR2 LQKENI. The V segment lost 1 base and the J segment 4 bases; nucleotides outside the gene matches: 12. This clonotype originated in an adult with an advanced solid tumor such as melanoma, head and neck, liver or kidney cancer. This rearrangement joins TRBV18 to TRBJ2-5; the match to TRBD2 covers 13 bases. The sample consisted of CD4+ or CD8+ T cells sorted from blood, taken in a trial of the OX40 agonist ivuxolimab. CDR3 sequence: CASSPQRRTSGREAETQYF. Here the CDR3 DNA reads TGTGCCAGCTCACCACAACGAAGGACTAGCGGGAGAGAGGCAGAGACCCAGTACTTC.